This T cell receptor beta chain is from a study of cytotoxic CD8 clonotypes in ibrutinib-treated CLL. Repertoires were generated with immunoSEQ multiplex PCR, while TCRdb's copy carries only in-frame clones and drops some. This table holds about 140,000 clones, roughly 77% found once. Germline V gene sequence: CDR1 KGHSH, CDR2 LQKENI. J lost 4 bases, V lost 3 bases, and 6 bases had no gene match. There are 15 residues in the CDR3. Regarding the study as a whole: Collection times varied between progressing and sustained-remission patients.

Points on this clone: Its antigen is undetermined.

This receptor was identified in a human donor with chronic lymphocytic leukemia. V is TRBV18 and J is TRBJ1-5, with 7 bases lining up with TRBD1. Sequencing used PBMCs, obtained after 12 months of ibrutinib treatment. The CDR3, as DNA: TGTGCCAGCTCACCGGCGCAGACAGGGAATCAGCCCCAGCATTTT. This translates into CASSPAQTGNQPQHF.